Detailed here is one T cell receptor (beta chain). Antigen specificity is unknown. This sample was included in a study of cytomegalovirus exposure and HLA in healthy donors. Study-wide background: HLA-typed donors were the source of approximately 80 million unique TCRs, which an early data release held. Across roughly 400 genotyped donors, about 86% landed in the Caucasian-associated ancestry cluster. General observations from the study: For most TCR beta V segments, an earlier analysis put the productive rate at about 87% or about 30% of the time. Several of the most significant clusters were apparently associated with common viral pathogens in a later analysis.

The CDR3 covers 15 residues. CDR1 and CDR2 (germline): SGHTA, FQGTGA. V was pared by 0 bases and J by 5 bases, with 13 bases between. PCR involved 60 Vbeta and 13 Jbeta primers. The repertoire was sequenced with immunoSEQ multiplex PCR; TCRdb's copy has only in-frame clones and lacks some. In the table there are some 92,000 clones, more than 60% of which are singletons. This chain links TRBV7-3 with TRBJ1-1, with D possibly matching TRBD1 (5 bases). The sample consisted of PBMCs. The receptor comes from a young man in good health and CMV-seronegative. DNA for the CDR3: TGTGCCAGCAGCTTAACGTCCCAGGGAATAACTGAAGCTTTCTTT. Residues: CASSLTSQGITEAFF. Supplemented by reference TRBV7-3 and TRBJ1-1, the full variable domain reads GAGVSQTPSNKVTEKGKYVELRCDPISGHTALYWYRQSLGQGPEFLIYFQGTGAADDSGLPNDRFFAVRPEGSVSTLKIQRTERGDSAVYLCASSLTSQGITEAFFGQGTRLTVV.